Listed here are 27 T cell receptor beta chains from one sample, sequenced in a study of blood T cell repertoires in COVID-19 (dated by TCRdb to about 2020). The receptor library was made with the immunoSEQ multiplex PCR assay. Here the immuneACCESS table is served through TCRdb, limited to in-frame sequences with V and J called. Missing clones are a known gap in these copies; in checked studies unresolved V genes cover under half, and the rest lacks a known reason. For this sample there are about 200,000 clones; 80% to 90% appear just once. The top ten clonotypes cover 3.8% of the sample. The source material was PBMCs or T cells enriched from blood (not recorded which). These receptor sequences come from a woman in her thirties or forties with acute COVID-19.

This clone appeared a single time. The chain joins TRBV23-1 to TRBJ1-4; possibly TRBD1 for D (5 bases). TRBV23-1 is sorted into the ORF group, with uncertain function. V lost 9 bases and J 8 bases, leaving 7 bases between the germline ends. The CDR3 spans 10 residues. The CDR3 loop is CARTAEKLFF. The CDR3 nucleotides read TGCGCCAGGACAGCAGAAAAACTGTTTTTT.

The CDR3 here is CASSLAVGAYSYEQYF. The CDR3 DNA follows: TGTGCCAGCAGCTTGGCCGTGGGAGCCTACTCCTACGAGCAGTACTTC. The chain is built from TRBV5-6 and TRBJ2-7; TRBD2 is a possible D gene (5 bases). V was pared by 0 bases and J by 0 bases, with 13 bases between. The germline V gene encodes CDR1 SGHDT and CDR2 YYEEEE. The CDR3 extends over 16 amino acids.

V is TRBV5-1 and J is TRBJ2-7, with 11 bases identical to TRBD1. J was trimmed by 5 bases and V by 4 bases; bases with no gene match: 17. CDR3 length equals 18 residues. Germline CDR1 SGHRS, CDR2 YFSETQ. CDR3 amino acids: CASSAQLPGQGDRDEQYF. The CDR3 region has the DNA TGCGCCAGCAGCGCGCAACTCCCGGGACAGGGGGATCGGGACGAGCAGTACTTC.

A few counts support this clone. The rearrangement uses TRBV7-6 and TRBJ2-1, with D possibly TRBD2 on 5 matching bases. This CDR3 region has 16 residues. V dropped 5 bases and J dropped 0 bases, with 14 bases sitting between them. Germline V CDR1 and CDR2: SGHVS, FNYEAQ. DNA of the CDR3: TGTGCCAGCAGCCAGAGCGGAGCTCTCTCCTACAATGAGCAGTTCTTC. Protein sequence: CASSQSGALSYNEQFF.

This clone was counted only a few times. V usage is TRBV7-9 and J usage is TRBJ2-7, with D possibly matching TRBD2 (6 bases). Germline CDR1 reads SEHNR; CDR2 reads FQNEAQ (reference sequence). The CDR3 runs to 14 residues. Trimming left V 1 base short and J 5 bases short, with 12 bases between. CDR3 DNA sequence: TGTGCCAGCAGCTTAGACGGGACTGGTCACGAGCAGTACTTC. It encodes CASSLDGTGHEQYF.

This clone is a singleton in its sample. The J gene is TRBJ2-7, the V gene TRBV6-5; D may be TRBD2 (6 bases). This CDR3 is 15 amino acids long. Germline V lookup: CDR1 MNHEY, CDR2 SVGAGI. The V end lost 6 bases, the J end lost 2 bases, and 17 bases lay between the germline ends. The CDR3 DNA reads as TGTGCCAGCAGCCAAGGTCTTGGGGGGACCTACGAGCAGTACTTC. It codes for CASSQGLGGTYEQYF.

This chain links TRBV5-1 with TRBJ2-2; 9 bases match TRBD1. The germline CDR1 and CDR2 sequences are SGHRS and YFSETQ. This CDR3 has 15 amino acids. After removal of 2 bases from V and 6 bases from J, the junction contained 5 bases not matched to a gene. CDR3 nucleotide sequence: TGCGCCAGCAGCTTTCGGACAGGGGTCCCCGGGGAGCTGTTTTTT. As protein: CASSFRTGVPGELFF.

The chain links TRBV28 to TRBJ1-5; D uncertain. This CDR3 is 15 amino acids long. Trimming took 5 bases from V and 7 from J, leaving 18 bases between them. The germline CDR1 and CDR2 sequences are MDHEN and SYDVKM. The CDR3 DNA follows: TGTGCCAGCAGTGAGACCCCTGGAGGAGGACAGCCCCAGCATTTT. Translated: CASSETPGGGQPQHF.

V gene TRBV12-5 combines with J gene TRBJ2-7; 11 bases match TRBD2. The V and J ends lost 4 bases and 2 bases, in that order; junction bases with no gene match: 7. Germline CDR1 is LGHNT and CDR2 is FRNRAP. There are 16 residues in the CDR3. CDR3 residues: CASGSSYSGRAYEQYF. In DNA form, the CDR3 reads TGTGCTAGTGGTTCTTCGTATAGCGGGAGGGCCTACGAGCAGTACTTC. Full variable domain (missing parts from reference TRBV12-5 and TRBJ2-7): DARVTQTPRHKVTEMGQEVTMRCQPILGHNTVFWYRQTMMQGLELLAYFRNRAPLDDSGMPKDRFSAEMPDATLATLKIQPSEPRDSAVYFCASGSSYSGRAYEQYFGPGTRLTVT.

The chain has TRBV5-8 and TRBJ1-2; 9 bases fit TRBD1. The CDR3 spans 16 residues. V trimming: 3 bases; J trimming: 0 bases; junction bases outside the gene matches: 6. The germline V gene has CDR1 SGHTS and CDR2 YDEGEE. DNA for the CDR3: TGTGCCAGCAGCTCCGGGACAGGGAAAGCTAACTATGGCTACACCTTC. It translates to CASSSGTGKANYGYTF.

The CDR3 region is CASSFSGTDTQYF. The CDR3 DNA reads as TGTGCCAGCAGCTTTTCAGGGACAGATACGCAGTATTTT. The chain has TRBV7-9 and TRBJ2-3, with D possibly being TRBD1 (5 bases). Germline CDR1 SEHNR, CDR2 FQNEAQ (reference sequence). The CDR3 has 13 amino acids. V shed 3 bases and J shed 3 bases, with 7 bases lying between them.

CDR3 loop: CASSPPGRIGAGQPQHF. The CDR3 DNA reads as TGTGCCAGCTCACCACCGGGCAGGATTGGAGCGGGACAGCCCCAGCATTTT. V gene TRBV18 combines with J gene TRBJ1-5; D is uncertain. Trimming shortened V by 0 bases and J by 7 bases, and 19 bases separated the two germline ends. Germline-derived CDR1 and CDR2 are KGHSH and LQKENI. The length of the CDR3 is 17 residues. The full variable domain, with the rest looked up from reference TRBV18 and TRBJ1-5, is NAGVMQNPRHLVRRRGQEARLRCSPMKGHSHVYWYRQLPEEGLKFMVYLQKENIIDESGMPKERFSAEFPKEGPSILRIQQVVRGDSAAYFCASSPPGRIGAGQPQHFGDGTRLSIL.

The chain is built from TRBV7-2 and TRBJ1-2, with 8 bases matching TRBD1. The germline gives CDR1 SGHTA, CDR2 FQGNSA. J lost 8 bases, V lost 4 bases, and 12 bases had no gene match. The CDR3 totals 15 residues. CDR3 region: CASSSSGTGRSGYTF. As DNA, the CDR3 is TGTGCCAGCAGCTCTTCGGGGACAGGCCGATCCGGCTACACCTTC.

The gene calls are TRBV28 and TRBJ1-6; D is undetermined. The V gene lost 5 bases and the J gene lost 10 bases, with 15 bases spanning the gap. CDR1 and CDR2 (germline): MDHEN, SYDVKM. The CDR3 consists of 14 residues. The CDR3: CASSTDPTRSPLHF. CDR3 bases: TGTGCCAGCAGTACAGATCCCACCAGATCACCCCTCCACTTT.

The J gene is TRBJ2-2, the V gene TRBV7-6, with D unresolved. Trimming left V 4 bases short and J 1 base short, with 7 bases between. This CDR3 is built from 14 residues. Germline V CDR1 and CDR2: SGHVS, FNYEAQ. CDR3 amino acids: CASSSGVNTGELFF. CDR3 sequence (DNA): TGTGCCAGCAGCTCCGGAGTGAACACCGGGGAGCTGTTTTTT.

This clone appeared once. The CDR3 DNA is TGTGCCAGCAGCTCGGACAGGGTTAGCTATGGCTACACCTTC. Translating gives CASSSDRVSYGYTF. The V call is TRBV28, the J call TRBJ1-2, with 8 positions matching TRBD1. CDR1 is MDHEN and CDR2 is SYDVKM in the germline V gene. Unmatched junction bases numbered 7, after V lost 6 bases and J lost 4 bases. The CDR3 totals 14 residues.

The chain has TRBV19 and TRBJ2-3; TRBD2 aligns across 13 bases. V lost 5 bases to trimming and J lost 6 bases; unmatched junction nucleotides: 8. Per germline, CDR1 LNHDA and CDR2 SQIVND (reference sequence). This CDR3 contains 16 residues. The CDR3 spells CASSLVGLAGIDTQYF. The CDR3 bases are TGTGCCAGTAGTCTGGTGGGACTAGCGGGAATTGATACGCAGTATTTT. The full variable domain, in which reference TRBV19 and TRBJ2-3 provide the parts outside the CDR3, is DGGITQSPKYLFRKEGQNVTLSCEQNLNHDAMYWYRQDPGQGLRLIYYSQIVNDFQKGDIAEGYSVSREKKESFPLTVTSAQKNPTAFYLCASSLVGLAGIDTQYFGPGTRLTVL.

The CDR3 DNA reads TGTGCCAGCAGCCAAGCCTCCGAAAGCGCAGATACGCAGTATTTT. This codes for CASSQASESADTQYF. The chain combines TRBV5-4 with TRBJ2-3; D not resolved. Deletions cut 4 bases from V and 4 bases from J, with 16 bases between. The CDR3 loop spans 15 amino acids. Germline V gives CDR1 SGHNT, CDR2 YYREEE (reference sequence).

This clone was seen only once. The rearrangement joins TRBV6-5 to TRBJ1-1, with 7 positions matching TRBD1. The CDR3 sequence is 13 residues long. Germline V gives CDR1 MNHEY, CDR2 SVGAGI. V lost 5 bases and J lost 9; bases outside the gene matches: 9. CDR3 loop: CASSHPTGRQAFF. The CDR3 coding sequence is TGTGCCAGCAGTCACCCGACAGGGCGGCAAGCTTTCTTT.

The gene calls are TRBV27 and TRBJ2-7; tentatively, D is TRBD2 (5 bases). Trimming removed 6 bases from V and 2 bases from J, with 20 bases in between. The CDR3 is made up of 16 amino acids. The germline gives CDR1 MNHEY, CDR2 SMNVEV (reference sequence). The CDR3 coding sequence is TGTGCCAGCAGGCCTCGTTTGCGGGTAAGGGCCTACGAGCAGTACTTC. The encoded protein is CASRPRLRVRAYEQYF.

This clone has a handful of counts. The chain uses TRBV19 and TRBJ1-2; D is unresolved. Per germline, CDR1 LNHDA and CDR2 SQIVND (reference sequence). CDR3 length: 13 amino acids. The V end was cut by 1 base, the J end by 7 bases, with 10 bases between. CDR3 nucleotide sequence: TGTGCCAGTAGTATAGTAAAGTTAGTTGGCTACACCTTC. Its translation: CASSIVKLVGYTF.

This clone was found a few times. This rearrangement joins TRBV24-1 to TRBJ2-7; a weak D match, TRBD2 (6 bases). The V and J ends lost 3 bases and 6 bases respectively, with 14 bases between them. This CDR3 has 14 amino acids. Looked up from germline, CDR1 is KGHDR and CDR2 is SFDVKD. The chain's CDR3 is CATSDPGRGGEQYF. Written as DNA, the CDR3 is TGTGCCACCAGTGATCCGGGGCGGGGCGGCGAGCAGTACTTC.

The chain is built from TRBV27 and TRBJ2-7; 14 nucleotides agree with TRBD2. V lost 8 bases to trimming and J lost 3 bases; unmatched junction nucleotides: 12. This CDR3 comprises 17 residues. Germline-derived CDR1 and CDR2 are MNHEY and SMNVEV (reference sequence). The CDR3 DNA reads TGTGCCAGCGGACCCGGGACTAGCGGGAGCCGCTACTACGAGCAGTACTTC. Translating gives CASGPGTSGSRYYEQYF.

The chain combines TRBV28 with TRBJ2-7; 10 bases line up with TRBD2. Trimming cost V 4 bases and J 12 bases; bases outside gene matches: 6. The germline CDR1 and CDR2 sequences are MDHEN and SYDVKM. CDR3 size: 12 residues. In DNA, the CDR3 is TGTGCCAGCAGTTCAGGGACTAGCGCCCCGTACTTC. Translation: CASSSGTSAPYF.

The genes are TRBV10-3 and TRBJ2-7; 8 bases are shared with TRBD2. V shed 10 bases and J 2 bases; nucleotides not matched to a gene: 7. This CDR3 comprises 13 residues. The germline CDR1 and CDR2 sequences are ENHRY and SYGVKD. In nucleotides, the CDR3 is TGTGCCAGCCATAGCGGGACCACCTACGAGCAGTACTTC. It specifies CASHSGTTYEQYF.

The genes are TRBV6-5 and TRBJ2-7, with 7 bases identical to TRBD2. After removal of 8 bases from V and 3 bases from J, the junction contained 10 bases not matched to a gene. Germline V CDR1 and CDR2: MNHEY, SVGAGI. The CDR3 contains 14 residues. The CDR3 nucleotides read TGTGCCAGCCCCGCCAGCGGGAATGACTACGAGCAGTACTTC. It encodes CASPASGNDYEQYF.

The chain employs TRBV11-3 and TRBJ2-2; D is unresolved. This CDR3 is built from 12 residues. Germline assignment: CDR1 SGHNT and CDR2 YENEEA. The ends were cut back, 6 bases at V and 5 bases at J, with 7 bases in the middle. The CDR3 reads CASRHFTGELFF. DNA of the CDR3: TGTGCCAGCAGACATTTTACCGGGGAGCTGTTTTTT.